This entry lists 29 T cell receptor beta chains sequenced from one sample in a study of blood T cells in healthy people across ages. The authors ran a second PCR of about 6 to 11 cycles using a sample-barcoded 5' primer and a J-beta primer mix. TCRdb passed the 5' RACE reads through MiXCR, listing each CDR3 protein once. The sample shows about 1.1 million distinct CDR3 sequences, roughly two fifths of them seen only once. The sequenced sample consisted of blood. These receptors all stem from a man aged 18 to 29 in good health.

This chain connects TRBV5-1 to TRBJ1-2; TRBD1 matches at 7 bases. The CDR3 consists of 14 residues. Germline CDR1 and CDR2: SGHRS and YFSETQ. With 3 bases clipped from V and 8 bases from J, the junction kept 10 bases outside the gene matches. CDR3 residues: CASSSRGEIGGYTF. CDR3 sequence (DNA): TGCGCCAGCAGCTCCAGGGGGGAAATCGGCGGCTACACCTTC.

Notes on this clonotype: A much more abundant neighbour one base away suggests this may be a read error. The chain's CDR3 is CVSSQDGTTEQYF. The CDR3 nucleotides read TGCGTCAGCAGCCAAGATGGGACGACCGAGCAGTACTTC. The chain combines TRBV4-3 with TRBJ2-7; D is perhaps TRBD1 or TRBD2 (5 bases each). Germline CDR1 and CDR2: LGHNA and YSLEER. The CDR3 runs to 13 residues.

This chain's CDR3 is CASSTLPGLPLNGYTF. CDR3 nucleotide sequence: TGTGCCAGCAGTACCCTCCCGGGACTCCCTTTGAATGGCTACACCTTC. The chain carries TRBV6-2 or TRBV6-3 and TRBJ1-2, with D perhaps matching TRBD1 (5 bases). Germline V gene sequence: CDR1 MNHEY, CDR2 SVGEGT. V shed 5 bases and J shed 6 bases, with 22 bases lying between them. CDR3 length equals 16 residues.

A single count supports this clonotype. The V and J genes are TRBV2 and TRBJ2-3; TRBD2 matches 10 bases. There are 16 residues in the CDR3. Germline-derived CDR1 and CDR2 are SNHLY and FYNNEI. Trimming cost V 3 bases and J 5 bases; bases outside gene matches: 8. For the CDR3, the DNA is TGTGCCAGCAGTGAGAATCTAGCGGGGGCTATAGATACGCAGTATTTT. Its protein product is CASSENLAGAIDTQYF. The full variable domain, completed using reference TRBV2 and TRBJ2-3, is EPEVTQTPSHQVTQMGQEVILRCVPISNHLYFYWYRQILGQKVEFLVSFYNNEISEKSEIFDDQFSVERPDGSNFTLKIRSTKLEDSAMYFCASSENLAGAIDTQYFGPGTRLTVL.

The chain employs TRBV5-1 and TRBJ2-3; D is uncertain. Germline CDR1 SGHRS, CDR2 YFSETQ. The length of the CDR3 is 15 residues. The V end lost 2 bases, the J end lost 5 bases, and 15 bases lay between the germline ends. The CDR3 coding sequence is TGCGCCAGCAGCTTAACGAGTCCCGCCCGAGATACGCAGTATTTT. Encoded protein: CASSLTSPARDTQYF. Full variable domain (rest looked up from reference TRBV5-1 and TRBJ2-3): KAGVTQTPRYLIKTRGQQVTLSCSPISGHRSVSWYQQTPGQGLQFLFEYFSETQRNKGNFPGRFSGRQFSNSRSEMNVSTLELGDSALYLCASSLTSPARDTQYFGPGTRLTVL.

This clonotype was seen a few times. The CDR3, as DNA: TGTGCCAGCAGCTTAGCGTTTCGTGGGAGCACAGATACGCAGTATTTT. It encodes CASSLAFRGSTDTQYF. This chain uses TRBV7-2 with TRBJ2-3, with unresolved D. The germline V and J ends were trimmed by 0 bases and 0 bases, with 10 bases remaining between them. The V gene's germline CDR1 is SGHTA and CDR2 FQGNSA. There are 16 residues in the CDR3.

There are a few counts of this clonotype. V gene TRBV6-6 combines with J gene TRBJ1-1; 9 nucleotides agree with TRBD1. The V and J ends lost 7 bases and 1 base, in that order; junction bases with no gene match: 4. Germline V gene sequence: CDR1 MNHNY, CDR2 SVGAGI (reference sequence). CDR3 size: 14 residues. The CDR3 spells CASTQGQGNTEAFF. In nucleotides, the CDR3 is TGTGCCAGCACCCAGGGACAGGGGAACACTGAAGCTTTCTTT.

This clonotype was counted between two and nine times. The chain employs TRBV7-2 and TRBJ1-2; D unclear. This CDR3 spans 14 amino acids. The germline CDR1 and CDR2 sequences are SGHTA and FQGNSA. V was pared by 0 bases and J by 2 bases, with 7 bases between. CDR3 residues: CASSLATLNYGYTF. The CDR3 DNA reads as TGTGCCAGCAGCTTAGCCACCTTAAACTATGGCTACACCTTC.

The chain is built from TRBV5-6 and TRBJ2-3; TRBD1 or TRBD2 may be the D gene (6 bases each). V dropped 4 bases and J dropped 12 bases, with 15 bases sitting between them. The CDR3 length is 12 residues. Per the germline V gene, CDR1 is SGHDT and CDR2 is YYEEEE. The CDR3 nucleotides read TGTGCCAGCAGCCCCATGGGGGGACAACAGTATTTT. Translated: CASSPMGGQQYF.

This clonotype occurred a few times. CDR3 DNA: TGTGCCAGCAGCTTATCAGGGGGCATGGTAGAGACCCAGTACTTC. It is translated as CASSLSGGMVETQYF. The rearrangement uses TRBV7-8 and TRBJ2-5; 8 bases are shared with TRBD1. Germline assignment: CDR1 SGHVS and CDR2 FQNEAQ. The CDR3 contains 15 residues. The J segment lost 4 bases and the V segment lost 2 bases, leaving 6 bases of the junction unmatched.

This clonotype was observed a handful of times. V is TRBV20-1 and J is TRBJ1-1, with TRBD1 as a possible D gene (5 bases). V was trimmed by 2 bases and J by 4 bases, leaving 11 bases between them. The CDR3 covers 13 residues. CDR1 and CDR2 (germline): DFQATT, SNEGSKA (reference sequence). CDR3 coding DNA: TGCAGTGCTAGACCGCCGCAGGGCACTGAAGCTTTCTTT. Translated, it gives CSARPPQGTEAFF.

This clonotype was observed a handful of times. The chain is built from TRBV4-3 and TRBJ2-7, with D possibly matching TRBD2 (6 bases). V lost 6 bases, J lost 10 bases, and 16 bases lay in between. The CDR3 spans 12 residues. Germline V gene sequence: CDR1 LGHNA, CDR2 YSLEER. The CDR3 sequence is CASSNQWDSQYF. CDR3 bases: TGCGCCAGCAGTAACCAGTGGGACTCTCAGTACTTC.

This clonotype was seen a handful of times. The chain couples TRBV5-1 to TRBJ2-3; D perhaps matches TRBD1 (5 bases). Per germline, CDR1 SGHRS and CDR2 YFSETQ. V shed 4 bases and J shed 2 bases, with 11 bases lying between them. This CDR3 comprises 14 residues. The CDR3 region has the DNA TGCGCCAGCAGCAAGGACACTTACACAGATACGCAGTATTTT. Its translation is CASSKDTYTDTQYF.

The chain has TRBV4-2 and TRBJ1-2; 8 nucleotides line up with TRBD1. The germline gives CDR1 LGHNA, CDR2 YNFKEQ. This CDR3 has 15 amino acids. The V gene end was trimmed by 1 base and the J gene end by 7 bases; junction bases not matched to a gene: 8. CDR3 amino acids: CASSQGGQGGVGYTF. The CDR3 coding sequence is TGTGCCAGCAGCCAAGGCGGACAGGGAGGAGTTGGCTACACCTTC.

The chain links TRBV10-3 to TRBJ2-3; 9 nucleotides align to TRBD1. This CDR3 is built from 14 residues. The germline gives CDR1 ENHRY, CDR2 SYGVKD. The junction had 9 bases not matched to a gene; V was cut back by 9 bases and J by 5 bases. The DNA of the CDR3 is TGTGCCATGAGTCCGGGACAGGGAGGAGATACGCAGTATTTT. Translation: CAMSPGQGGDTQYF.

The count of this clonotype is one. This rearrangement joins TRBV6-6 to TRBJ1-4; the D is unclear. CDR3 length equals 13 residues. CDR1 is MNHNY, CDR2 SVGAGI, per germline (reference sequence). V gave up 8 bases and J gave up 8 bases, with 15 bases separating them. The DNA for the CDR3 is TGTGCCAGCTGTCCCCCTCTAGGGGAAAAACTGTTTTTT. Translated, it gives CASCPPLGEKLFF.

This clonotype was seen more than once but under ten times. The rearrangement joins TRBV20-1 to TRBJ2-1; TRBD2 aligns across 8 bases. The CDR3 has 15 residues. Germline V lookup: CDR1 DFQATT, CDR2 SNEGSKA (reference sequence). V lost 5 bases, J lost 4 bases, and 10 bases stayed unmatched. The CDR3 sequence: CSAHGRGGQYNEQFF. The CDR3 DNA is TGCAGTGCTCACGGGAGGGGGGGCCAATACAATGAGCAGTTCTTC.

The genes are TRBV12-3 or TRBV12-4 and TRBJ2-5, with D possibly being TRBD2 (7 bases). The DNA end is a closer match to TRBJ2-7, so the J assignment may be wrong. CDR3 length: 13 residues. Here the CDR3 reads CASSLGGAAEQYF. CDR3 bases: TGTGCCAGCAGTTTGGGGGGGGCCGCCGAGCAGTACTTC.

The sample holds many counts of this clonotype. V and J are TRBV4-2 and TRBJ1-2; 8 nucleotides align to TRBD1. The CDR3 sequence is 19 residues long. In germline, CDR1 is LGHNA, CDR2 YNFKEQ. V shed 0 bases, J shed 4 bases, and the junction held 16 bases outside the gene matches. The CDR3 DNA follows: TGTGCCAGCAGCCAAGATCTTGAAGGGACAGGCTTTTCCCTCTATGGCTACACCTTC. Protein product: CASSQDLEGTGFSLYGYTF.

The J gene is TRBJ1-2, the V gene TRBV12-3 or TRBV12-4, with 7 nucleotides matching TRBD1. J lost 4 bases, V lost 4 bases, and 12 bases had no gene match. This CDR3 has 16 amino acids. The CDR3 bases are TGTGCCAGCAGTTCGGTGACAGGGAAGGGACCCTATGGCTACACCTTC. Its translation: CASSSVTGKGPYGYTF.

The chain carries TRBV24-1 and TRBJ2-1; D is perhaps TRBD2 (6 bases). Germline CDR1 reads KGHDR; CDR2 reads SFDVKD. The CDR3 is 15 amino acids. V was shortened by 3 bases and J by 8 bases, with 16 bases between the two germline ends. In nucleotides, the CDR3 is TGTGCCACCAGTGATCAGACTAGGGGTCTCGATGAGCAGTTCTTC. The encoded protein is CATSDQTRGLDEQFF.

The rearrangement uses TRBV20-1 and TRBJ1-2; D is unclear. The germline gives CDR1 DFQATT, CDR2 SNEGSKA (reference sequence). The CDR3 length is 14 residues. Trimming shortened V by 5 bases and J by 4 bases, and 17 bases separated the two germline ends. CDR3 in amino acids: CSALTPDGFYGYTF. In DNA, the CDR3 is TGCAGTGCTCTTACGCCGGACGGATTCTATGGCTACACCTTC.

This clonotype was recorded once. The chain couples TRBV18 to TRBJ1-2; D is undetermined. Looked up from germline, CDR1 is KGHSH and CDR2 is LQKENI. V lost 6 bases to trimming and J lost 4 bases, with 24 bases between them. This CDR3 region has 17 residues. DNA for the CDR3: TGTGCCAGCTCTTCAACTCGGACCCCGATCTTATTCTATGGCTACACCTTC. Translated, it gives CASSSTRTPILFYGYTF.

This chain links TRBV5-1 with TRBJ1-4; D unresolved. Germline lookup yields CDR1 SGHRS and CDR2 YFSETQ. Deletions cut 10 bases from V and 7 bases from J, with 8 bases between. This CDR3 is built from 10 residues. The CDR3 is CALSGEKLFF. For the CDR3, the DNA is TGCGCCCTAAGCGGTGAAAAACTGTTTTTT.

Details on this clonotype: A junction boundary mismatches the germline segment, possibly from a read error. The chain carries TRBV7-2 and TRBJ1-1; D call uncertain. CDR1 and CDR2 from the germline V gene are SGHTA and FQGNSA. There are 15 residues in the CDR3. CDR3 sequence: CASSPQSFMNTETFF. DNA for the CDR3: TGTGCCAGCAGCCCACAGAGTTTTATGAACACTGAAACTTTCTTT.

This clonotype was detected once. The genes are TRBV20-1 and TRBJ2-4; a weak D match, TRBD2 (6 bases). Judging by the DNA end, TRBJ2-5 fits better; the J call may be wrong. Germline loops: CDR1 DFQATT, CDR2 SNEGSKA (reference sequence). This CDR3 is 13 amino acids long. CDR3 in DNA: TGCAGCGGAACGGACTATCCCCAAGAGACCCAGTACTTC. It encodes CSGTDYPQETQYF.

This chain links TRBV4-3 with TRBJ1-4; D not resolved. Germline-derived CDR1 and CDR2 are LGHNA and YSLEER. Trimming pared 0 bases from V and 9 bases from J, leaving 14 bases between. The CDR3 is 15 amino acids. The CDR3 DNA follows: TGCGCCAGCAGCCAAGACTGGGGTTCGTCGAAAAAACTGTTTTTT. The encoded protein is CASSQDWGSSKKLFF.

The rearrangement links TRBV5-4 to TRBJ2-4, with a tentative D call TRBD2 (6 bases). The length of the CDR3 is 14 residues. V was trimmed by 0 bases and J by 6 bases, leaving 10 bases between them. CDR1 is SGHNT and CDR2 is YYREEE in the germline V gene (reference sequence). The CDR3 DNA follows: TGTGCCAGCAGCTTGGCGGGAGAGGGAAACATTCAGTACTTC. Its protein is CASSLAGEGNIQYF.

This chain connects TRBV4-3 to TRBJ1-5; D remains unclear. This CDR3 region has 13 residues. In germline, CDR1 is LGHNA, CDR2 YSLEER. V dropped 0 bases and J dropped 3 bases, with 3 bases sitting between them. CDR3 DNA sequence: TGCGCCAGCAGCCAAGAATACAATCAGCCCCAGCATTTT. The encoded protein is CASSQEYNQPQHF.